This is a list of T cell receptor beta chains from one sample in a study of cytomegalovirus exposure and HLA in healthy donors. Data came from immunoSEQ multiplex PCR; TCRdb stores just in-frame clones and leaves some out. In the table there are 100,000 to 120,000 clones, less than 80% of which are singletons. Input material: PBMCs. The receptors were gathered from a man aged 25 to 45 in good health and CMV-seronegative. CDR3s include the opening cysteine and the closing phenylalanine or tryptophan. A D gene is named only where the DNA matches it firmly. Clone size appears in some rows only: once, few, many, or a class for an expanded clone.

. | TRBJ1-2 | TRBV9 | . | TGTGCCAGCAGCGCGAACAGTGAACGGTCCTATGGCTACACCTTC | CASSANSERSYGYTF
. | TRBJ2-1 | TRBV29-1 | TRBD2 | TGCAGCGTTGACAACGGGGGGGCGGGCAATGAGCAGTTCTTC | CSVDNGGAGNEQFF
. | TRBJ1-2 | TRBV19 | . | TGTGCCTGCGGGCAGCCCTATGGCTACACCTTC | CACGQPYGYTF
once | TRBJ1-4 | TRBV2 | TRBD1 | TGTGCCAGCAGTGAGGAACAGGGGTCCGCAACTAATGAAAAACTGTTTTTT | CASSEEQGSATNEKLFF
. | TRBJ2-3 | TRBV7-8 | . | TGTGCCAGCAGCTTTACAGTTGTGACCGGCACAGATACGCAGTATTTT | CASSFTVVTGTDTQYF
. | TRBJ1-2 | TRBV5-8 | . | TGTGCCAGCAGCCTCACAGGGATTGGTGGCTACACCTTC | CASSLTGIGGYTF
few | TRBJ2-7 | TRBV13 | . | TGTGCCAGCAGCGACCCAGCTAGCGACTACGAGCAGTACTTC | CASSDPASDYEQYF
. | TRBJ1-5 | TRBV5-5 | . | TGTGCCAGCAGCTTGGGCACAGGGCAGAATCAGCCCCAGCATTTT | CASSLGTGQNQPQHF
. | TRBJ2-3 | TRBV15 | TRBD2 | TGTGCCACCAGCAGGAGTAGCGGGAGTCCCACAGATACGCAGTATTTT | CATSRSSGSPTDTQYF
. | TRBJ2-3 | TRBV4-3 | . | TGCGCCAGCAGCCAAGATGGTCACGGTAAAGCAAATACGCAGTATTTT | CASSQDGHGKANTQYF
. | TRBJ2-3 | TRBV10-3 | TRBD1 | TGTGCCATCAGAAGGGGGCTCGACACAGATACGCAGTATTTT | CAIRRGLDTDTQYF
. | TRBJ2-7 | TRBV6-5 | . | TGTGCCAGCAGTTACTCGAGGGTGTCCTACGAGCAGTACTTC | CASSYSRVSYEQYF
. | TRBJ1-6 | TRBV4-1 | . | TGCGCCAGCAGCCTGACAGGAGATAATTCACCCCTCCACTTT | CASSLTGDNSPLHF
. | TRBJ1-5 | TRBV19 | TRBD1 | TGTGCCAGTAGTCCACGGGACAGGGGGTATGATCAGCCCCAGCATTTT | CASSPRDRGYDQPQHF
. | TRBJ1-5 | TRBV30 | . | TGTGCCTGGAGTCCCATTGTTCCCAGGGTGGATAGACAGCCCCAGCATTTT | CAWSPIVPRVDRQPQHF
. | TRBJ1-5 | TRBV4-3 | . | TGCGCCAGCAGCCAAGACTCCCATCACAGTCAGCCCCAGCATTTT | CASSQDSHHSQPQHF
. | TRBJ1-2 | TRBV10-2 | . | TGCGCCAGCAGTGAGTCAAACAAAAACTATGGCTACACCTTC | CASSESNKNYGYTF
. | TRBJ1-1 | TRBV6-5 | TRBD1 | TGTGCCAGCAGCCAAGGGACAGGTAACACTGAAGCTTTCTTT | CASSQGTGNTEAFF
. | TRBJ2-5 | TRBV9 | TRBD1 | TGTGCCAGCAGCGTAGCCCGACAGGGGGTACTGGAGACCCAGTACTTC | CASSVARQGVLETQYF
. | TRBJ2-7 | TRBV2 | . | TGTGCCAGCAGCAGGGCTCGCTACGAGCAGTACTTC | CASSRARYEQYF
. | TRBJ2-7 | TRBV7-8 | . | TGTGCCAGCAGCCGTCGGGACATCTCCTACGAGCAGTACTTC | CASSRRDISYEQYF
. | TRBJ2-1 | TRBV15 | TRBD2 | TGTGCCACCAGCAGAGATAATGGGAGCGGGATGAAGTCGTTGGATGAGCAGTTCTTC | CATSRDNGSGMKSLDEQFF
few | TRBJ1-4 | TRBV5-5 | TRBD1 | TGTGCCAGCAGCTTGGGCCAGGGGGCGGAAAAACTGTTTTTT | CASSLGQGAEKLFF
. | TRBJ1-1 | TRBV19 | TRBD1 | TGTGCCAGTAACACGGACAGGGCCTCCGAAGCTTTCTTT | CASNTDRASEAFF
. | TRBJ1-2 | TRBV28 | TRBD1 | TGTGCCAGCAGAAGACAGGGAGACTATGGCTACACCTTC | CASRRQGDYGYTF
few | TRBJ2-1 | TRBV11-2 | . | TGTGCCAGCAGCTTACAACAACAGGGCAATGAGCAGTTCTTC | CASSLQQQGNEQFF
once | TRBJ2-7 | TRBV5-1 | . | TGCGCCAGCAGCTTAACGGCAGGCCGGAGCGGGGAGCAGTACTTC | CASSLTAGRSGEQYF
. | TRBJ2-1 | TRBV11-3 | . | TGTGCCAGCAGCTCCGGACTCAATGAGCAGTTCTTC | CASSSGLNEQFF
. | TRBJ2-7 | TRBV19 | . | TGTGCCAGTAGCCGGGGGTGGGGAACCTACGAGCAGTACTTC | CASSRGWGTYEQYF
. | TRBJ1-4 | TRBV6-5 | . | TGTGCCAGCAGTAGGGGAAGGGCAACTAATGAAAAACTGTTTTTT | CASSRGRATNEKLFF
. | TRBJ2-7 | TRBV6-6 | TRBD1 | TGTGCCAGCAGTTACCAAAGGACAGGGTCCTACGAGCAGTACTTC | CASSYQRTGSYEQYF
. | TRBJ1-2 | TRBV28 | . | TGTGCCAGCGGAATAGGGGGGGCTATAGATGGCTACACCTTC | CASGIGGAIDGYTF
. | TRBJ1-4 | TRBV4-3 | . | TGCGCCAGCAGCCGAGACGGGAAGAGTGGTGAAAAACTGTTTTTT | CASSRDGKSGEKLFF
. | TRBJ1-1 | TRBV19 | TRBD1 | TGTGCCAGTTACGACAGGGTAGGGAGTAACACTGAAGCTTTCTTT | CASYDRVGSNTEAFF
. | TRBJ2-7 | TRBV30 | . | TGTGCCTGGAGTCTTAGGAGCGGGTCCTACGAGCAGCACTTC | CAWSLRSGSYEQHF
. | TRBJ1-1 | TRBV4-3 | . | TGCGCCAGCAGCCAAGATATGGCGGGGGGTACTATGAACACTGAAGCTTTCTTT | CASSQDMAGGTMNTEAFF
. | TRBJ1-4 | TRBV19 | TRBD1 | TGTGCCAGTCAATTCGGACAGGCAACTAATGAAAAACTGTTTTTT | CASQFGQATNEKLFF
. | TRBJ1-5 | TRBV7-2 | TRBD1 | TGTGCCAGCAGCTGGGGACAGGGCAGCAATCAGCCCCAGCATTTT | CASSWGQGSNQPQHF
. | TRBJ2-3 | TRBV10-3 | . | TGTGCCAGTCACCGGGACAACACAGATACGCAGTATTTT | CASHRDNTDTQYF
once | TRBJ2-2 | TRBV18 | . | TGTGCCAGCTCACCTTTGAGTGGGGAGCTGTTTTTT | CASSPLSGELFF
. | TRBJ2-5 | TRBV5-1 | TRBD1 | TGCGCCAGCAGCTTCGGACAGGGAAGAGAGACCCAGTACTTC | CASSFGQGRETQYF
once | TRBJ2-1 | TRBV5-6 | TRBD2 | TGTGCCAGCGGGACTAGCGGGAGCGGGGAGCAGTTCTTC | CASGTSGSGEQFF
. | TRBJ2-5 | TRBV12-5 | . | TGTGCTAGTGGCAGGACAGCCAGACAAGAGACCCAGTACTTC | CASGRTARQETQYF
. | TRBJ2-7 | TRBV6-5 | TRBD1 | TGTGCCAGCAGTAAGACAGGGTGTGAGCAGTACTTC | CASSKTGCEQYF
. | TRBJ1-3 | TRBV7-6 | . | TGTGCCAGCACCTCCTGGGGGCTCGGCTCTGGAAACACCATATATTTT | CASTSWGLGSGNTIYF
. | TRBJ2-7 | TRBV27 | TRBD2 | TGTGCCAGCAGGGGCGGCGGGAGCTCCTACGAGCAGTACTTC | CASRGGGSSYEQYF
. | TRBJ1-2 | TRBV7-2 | TRBD1 | TGTGCCAGCAGCTTGGGACAGAACTATGGCTACACCTTC | CASSLGQNYGYTF
. | TRBJ1-1 | TRBV7-2 | TRBD1 | TGTGCCAGCAGGCCCCCGGGGACAGGGGCGCATGAAGCTTTCTTT | CASRPPGTGAHEAFF
once | TRBJ2-6 | TRBV10-2 | . | TGCGCCAGCAGCGGGAGCTCTGGGGCCAACGTCCTGACTTTC | CASSGSSGANVLTF
. | TRBJ2-5 | TRBV11-2 | . | TGTGCCAGCAGCTTAGGGTTCGGGGTGGAGACCCAGTACTTC | CASSLGFGVETQYF
. | TRBJ2-1 | TRBV9 | . | TGTGCCAGCAGCCTGACTAGTGAGTGGGGCAATGAGCAGTTCTTC | CASSLTSEWGNEQFF
. | TRBJ1-6 | TRBV29-1 | . | TGCAGCGTTTCCAGGGGATATAATTCACCCCTCCACTTT | CSVSRGYNSPLHF
few | TRBJ2-7 | TRBV7-6 | . | TGTGCCAGCAGCAATACCGGGTCCGTGTACTTC | CASSNTGSVYF
few | TRBJ2-7 | TRBV6-5 | TRBD2 | TGTGCCAGCAGTCCGTATACTAGCGGGATTAACGAGCAGTACTTC | CASSPYTSGINEQYF
. | TRBJ2-5 | TRBV5-1 | . | TGCGCCAGCAGCCCCGCGGGGTCGGGAGAGACCCAGTACTTC | CASSPAGSGETQYF